Listed below are T cell receptor beta chains from one sample, sequenced in a study of T cells in Graves' hyperthyroidism and ophthalmopathy. TCRdb ran MiXCR on the multiplex PCR reads and lists one entry per CDR3 protein. The data hold about 400,000 distinct CDR3 sequences, with around a sixth observed a single time. Sequencing was performed on blood. The receptors derive from a woman aged 18 to 35 with Graves' hyperthyroidism. CDR3s include the opening cysteine and the closing phenylalanine or tryptophan. A D gene is named only where the DNA matches it firmly. Not all rows give a size; the values are once, few, many and, for expanded clones, a class.

V gene: TRBV6-1; J gene: TRBJ2-7; D gene: TRBD1; clone size: many; CDR3 protein: CATDRAPHEQYF; CDR3 DNA: TGTGCCACCGACAGGGCTCCCCACGAGCAGTACTTC
V gene: TRBV19; J gene: TRBJ2-2; D gene: -; clone size: once; CDR3 protein: CASSVGDTYLELFF; CDR3 DNA: TGTGCCAGTAGTGTAGGGGACACCTACCTTGAGCTGTTTTTT
V gene: TRBV12-3/TRBV12-4; J gene: TRBJ2-3; D gene: -; clone size: many; CDR3 protein: CASSGDTDTQYF; CDR3 DNA: TGTGCCAGCAGTGGGGACACAGATACGCAGTATTTT
V gene: TRBV30; J gene: TRBJ2-2; D gene: -; clone size: many; CDR3 protein: CAWTGTDTGELFF; CDR3 DNA: TGTGCCTGGACGGGGACGGACACCGGGGAGCTGTTTTTT
V gene: TRBV6-5; J gene: TRBJ1-3; D gene: -; clone size: few; CDR3 protein: CASSYSGLSGNTIYF; CDR3 DNA: TGTGCCAGCAGTTACTCAGGACTCTCTGGAAACACCATATATTTT
V gene: TRBV6-1; J gene: TRBJ2-3; D gene: TRBD2; clone size: many; CDR3 protein: CASSSFRPGTTTDTQYF; CDR3 DNA: TGTGCCAGCAGTTCTTTCCGGCCCGGGACTACCACAGATACGCAGTATTTT
V gene: TRBV5-1; J gene: TRBJ2-4; D gene: -; clone size: many; CDR3 protein: CASSLTGPSKNIQYF; CDR3 DNA: TGCGCCAGCAGCTTGACAGGACCAAGCAAAAACATTCAGTACTTC
V gene: TRBV20-1; J gene: TRBJ2-3; D gene: -; clone size: many; CDR3 protein: CSALPRVPGTDTQYF; CDR3 DNA: TGCAGTGCCCTACCAAGAGTACCAGGCACAGATACGCAGTATTTT
V gene: TRBV5-5; J gene: TRBJ1-2; D gene: -; clone size: -; CDR3 protein: CASSLAQRPTF; CDR3 DNA: TGTGCCAGCAGCTTGGCGCAGCGGCCCACCTTC
V gene: TRBV20-1; J gene: TRBJ2-7; D gene: -; clone size: -; CDR3 protein: CSARASTQTYEQYF; CDR3 DNA: TGCAGTGCTAGAGCGAGCACACAGACCTACGAGCAGTACTTC
V gene: TRBV6-1; J gene: TRBJ1-1; D gene: -; clone size: many; CDR3 protein: CASSRGGTEAFF; CDR3 DNA: TGTGCCAGCTCGAGGGGGGGGACTGAAGCTTTCTTT
V gene: TRBV9; J gene: TRBJ2-7; D gene: TRBD2; clone size: many; CDR3 protein: CASSVGNREGHEQYF; CDR3 DNA: TGTGCCAGCAGCGTAGGAAACCGGGAGGGCCACGAGCAGTACTTC
V gene: TRBV5-1; J gene: TRBJ2-3; D gene: -; clone size: many; CDR3 protein: CASSLVRTTDTQYF; CDR3 DNA: TGCGCCAGCAGCTTGGTCCGGACCACAGATACGCAGTATTTT
V gene: TRBV5-1; J gene: TRBJ1-6; D gene: -; clone size: many; CDR3 protein: CASSLDQGSYNSPLHF; CDR3 DNA: TGCGCCAGCAGCTTGGACCAGGGCTCCTATAATTCACCCCTCCACTTT
V gene: TRBV6-6; J gene: TRBJ2-4; D gene: -; clone size: -; CDR3 protein: CASSYSPSLAKNIQYF; CDR3 DNA: TGTGCCAGCAGTTACTCTCCAAGCTTAGCCAAAAACATTCAGTACTTC
V gene: TRBV5-5; J gene: TRBJ1-2; D gene: TRBD1; clone size: many; CDR3 protein: CASSHQLQGGDGYTF; CDR3 DNA: TGTGCCAGCAGCCATCAACTCCAGGGGGGCGATGGCTACACCTTC
V gene: TRBV7-6; J gene: TRBJ2-3; D gene: -; clone size: many; CDR3 protein: CASSLDWGARTDTQYF; CDR3 DNA: TGTGCCAGCAGCTTAGATTGGGGGGCGCGCACAGATACGCAGTATTTT
V gene: TRBV5-1; J gene: TRBJ2-3; D gene: -; clone size: few; CDR3 protein: CASSSYGRTDTQYF; CDR3 DNA: TGCGCCAGCAGCTCTTACGGACGCACAGATACGCAGTATTTT
V gene: TRBV6-1; J gene: TRBJ1-2; D gene: -; clone size: many; CDR3 protein: CASSSTPLDYTF; CDR3 DNA: TGTGCCAGCAGTTCTACCCCCCTGGACTACACCTTC
V gene: TRBV6-1; J gene: TRBJ2-5; D gene: TRBD1; clone size: -; CDR3 protein: CASSESTGGPLQETQYF; CDR3 DNA: TGTGCCAGCAGTGAGTCGACAGGGGGGCCTCTCCAAGAGACCCAGTACTTC
V gene: TRBV10-3; J gene: TRBJ2-5; D gene: TRBD1; clone size: many; CDR3 protein: CASRKGGLETQYF; CDR3 DNA: TGTGCCTCCCGGAAAGGGGGCCTGGAGACCCAGTACTTC
V gene: TRBV14; J gene: TRBJ2-1; D gene: -; clone size: many; CDR3 protein: CASSQDKTGPYNEQFF; CDR3 DNA: TGTGCCAGCAGCCAAGATAAAACCGGACCTTACAATGAGCAGTTCTTC
V gene: TRBV18; J gene: TRBJ2-6; D gene: TRBD1; clone size: few; CDR3 protein: CASSPSTGGDGANVLTF; CDR3 DNA: TGTGCCAGCTCACCTTCGACAGGGGGCGATGGGGCCAACGTCCTGACTTTC
V gene: TRBV5-6; J gene: TRBJ1-6; D gene: -; clone size: -; CDR3 protein: CASSRGDTYGSPLHF; CDR3 DNA: TGTGCCAGCAGCCGGGGTGATACATATGGTTCACCCCTCCACTTT
V gene: TRBV7-2; J gene: TRBJ2-1; D gene: TRBD2; clone size: many; CDR3 protein: CASSLGGTSGHNEQFF; CDR3 DNA: TGTGCCAGCAGCTTAGGAGGGACTAGCGGACACAATGAGCAGTTCTTC
V gene: TRBV6-1; J gene: TRBJ2-7; D gene: TRBD2; clone size: many; CDR3 protein: CASIASGPLGEQYF; CDR3 DNA: TGTGCCAGCATAGCTAGCGGCCCTCTAGGCGAGCAGTACTTC
V gene: TRBV29-1; J gene: TRBJ1-5; D gene: -; clone size: -; CDR3 protein: CSVARGAGQPQHF; CDR3 DNA: TGCAGCGTTGCGCGGGGGGCTGGTCAGCCCCAGCATTTT
V gene: TRBV20-1; J gene: TRBJ1-1; D gene: TRBD1; clone size: -; CDR3 protein: CSAVDRGLNTEAFF; CDR3 DNA: TGCAGTGCTGTTGACAGGGGCCTGAACACTGAAGCTTTCTTT
V gene: TRBV11-3; J gene: TRBJ1-1; D gene: -; clone size: many; CDR3 protein: CASSLRTGMRTEAFF; CDR3 DNA: TGTGCCAGCAGCCTTCGGACTGGGATGCGGACTGAAGCTTTCTTT
V gene: TRBV2; J gene: TRBJ1-3; D gene: TRBD1; clone size: many; CDR3 protein: CASRGSTGRNTIYF; CDR3 DNA: TGTGCCAGCAGGGGATCGACAGGGCGAAACACCATATATTTT
V gene: TRBV12-3/TRBV12-4; J gene: TRBJ1-5; D gene: TRBD1; clone size: -; CDR3 protein: CASSFLGGTGYQPQHF; CDR3 DNA: TGTGCCAGCAGTTTCTTGGGGGGGACAGGGTACCAGCCCCAGCATTTT
V gene: TRBV5-1; J gene: TRBJ2-5; D gene: -; clone size: many; CDR3 protein: CASSLAGQGETQYF; CDR3 DNA: TGCGCCAGCAGCTTGGCTGGGCAGGGAGAGACCCAGTACTTC
V gene: TRBV11-3; J gene: TRBJ2-3; D gene: -; clone size: many; CDR3 protein: CASSLIGTNLDTQYF; CDR3 DNA: TGTGCCAGCAGCTTAATCGGGACAAACCTAGATACGCAGTATTTT
V gene: TRBV6-1; J gene: TRBJ2-1; D gene: TRBD2; clone size: many; CDR3 protein: CASRPGLASGEQFF; CDR3 DNA: TGTGCCAGCAGGCCGGGACTAGCTTCCGGCGAGCAGTTCTTC
V gene: TRBV3-1; J gene: TRBJ1-6; D gene: -; clone size: many; CDR3 protein: CASSQNENSYNSPLHF; CDR3 DNA: TGTGCCAGCAGCCAAAACGAAAACTCCTATAATTCACCCCTCCACTTT
V gene: TRBV5-1; J gene: TRBJ2-4; D gene: TRBD2; clone size: few; CDR3 protein: CASSPGLAGDFQYF; CDR3 DNA: TGCGCCAGCAGCCCGGGACTAGCGGGGGACTTTCAGTACTTC
V gene: TRBV7-2; J gene: TRBJ2-1; D gene: -; clone size: many; CDR3 protein: CASSLEVAEQFF; CDR3 DNA: TGTGCCAGCAGCTTAGAGGTTGCTGAGCAGTTCTTC
V gene: TRBV6-5; J gene: TRBJ2-1; D gene: TRBD2; clone size: many; CDR3 protein: CASSYGGRTVNEQFF; CDR3 DNA: TGTGCCAGCAGTTACGGCGGGAGAACAGTCAATGAGCAGTTCTTC
V gene: TRBV9; J gene: TRBJ2-7; D gene: -; clone size: many; CDR3 protein: CASSGGSYEQYF; CDR3 DNA: TGTGCCAGCAGTGGGGGCTCCTACGAGCAGTACTTC